These T cell receptor beta chains were read from a single sample in a study of blood T cell repertoires in COVID-19. Produced via immunoSEQ multiplex PCR; TCRdb's table is partial and in-frame only. The data hold fewer than 50,000 clones, with roughly 87% observed a single time. Sequenced input: peripheral blood. The receptors originated from a man aged 55-75 years with COVID-19, enrolled during active disease. Both conserved end residues are part of each CDR3. Each record gives: CDR3 DNA, CDR3 protein, D gene, clone size, J gene, V gene. D genes are given only for firm matches. Where a row states a size, it is once, few, many or the class of an expanded clone; other rows omit it.

DNA: TGTGCCATCAATACAGGGGTTGATGGCTACACCTTC; CDR3: CAINTGVDGYTF; D: TRBD1; size: once; J: TRBJ1-2; V: TRBV10-3
DNA: TGTGCCAGTAAGGGAGGGGACTATGGCTACACCTTC; CDR3: CASKGGDYGYTF; D: .; size: once; J: TRBJ1-2; V: TRBV19
DNA: TGCGCCAGCAGCCCACGACAAAATTCACCCCTCCACTTT; CDR3: CASSPRQNSPLHF; D: .; size: .; J: TRBJ1-6; V: TRBV4-3
DNA: TGCAGCGTTCGGGAGGGATCGAGCAATCAGCCCCAGCATTTT; CDR3: CSVREGSSNQPQHF; D: .; size: .; J: TRBJ1-5; V: TRBV29-1
DNA: TGTGCCAGCAGTGAAGAGGGCGGGAGGGCACTGGATACGCAGTATTTT; CDR3: CASSEEGGRALDTQYF; D: TRBD2; size: .; J: TRBJ2-3; V: TRBV6-1
DNA: TGCGCCAGCAGCTCGTCCCGGGACTATCTGGAGACCCAGTACTTC; CDR3: CASSSSRDYLETQYF; D: TRBD2; size: .; J: TRBJ2-5; V: TRBV5-1
DNA: TGTGCCAGCAGGGGGCAGGGTAATAATTCACCCCTCCACTTT; CDR3: CASRGQGNNSPLHF; D: .; size: .; J: TRBJ1-6; V: TRBV2
DNA: TGTGCCAGCAGCCTCGGGACAGTTTACGAGCAGTACTTC; CDR3: CASSLGTVYEQYF; D: TRBD1; size: .; J: TRBJ2-7; V: TRBV11-2
DNA: TGTGCCTGGAGGGTTGGACAGGGGACAACCGATACGCAGTATTTT; CDR3: CAWRVGQGTTDTQYF; D: TRBD1; size: .; J: TRBJ2-3; V: TRBV30
DNA: TGTGCCAGCACTCAGACAGGGAGACCGAACACTGAAGCTTTCTTT; CDR3: CASTQTGRPNTEAFF; D: TRBD1; size: .; J: TRBJ1-1; V: TRBV6-5
DNA: TGTGCCAGCAGCCCCCCCCTCGGGGATAAGGCTTTCTTT; CDR3: CASSPPLGDKAFF; D: .; size: .; J: TRBJ1-1; V: TRBV7-9
DNA: TGCGCCAGTACAGGGTGGGTTTCTGTCTCTGGGGCCAACGTCCTGACTTTC; CDR3: CASTGWVSVSGANVLTF; D: .; size: .; J: TRBJ2-6; V: TRBV5-1
DNA: TGCGCCAGCAGCCATGGACTAGGTCGCACAGATACGCAGTATTTT; CDR3: CASSHGLGRTDTQYF; D: TRBD2; size: .; J: TRBJ2-3; V: TRBV4-1
DNA: TGCGCCAGCAGCGAAGGACTTTACAACTATGGCTACACCTTC; CDR3: CASSEGLYNYGYTF; D: .; size: .; J: TRBJ1-2; V: TRBV10-2
DNA: TGTGCCAGCAGTAGGGCGGGAGATGCAGATACGCAGTATTTT; CDR3: CASSRAGDADTQYF; D: TRBD2; size: .; J: TRBJ2-3; V: TRBV7-8
DNA: TGTGCCAGTAGTCGACAGGGGGCACGTTATGGCTACACCTTC; CDR3: CASSRQGARYGYTF; D: TRBD1; size: .; J: TRBJ1-2; V: TRBV19
DNA: TGTGCCAGCAGCCCCTCCGGCCCGGGATCCTACGAGCAGTACTTC; CDR3: CASSPSGPGSYEQYF; D: .; size: .; J: TRBJ2-7; V: TRBV7-2
DNA: TGTGCCAGCAGTCAGGACAGAGGGGCTAATCAGCCCCAGCATTTT; CDR3: CASSQDRGANQPQHF; D: .; size: .; J: TRBJ1-5; V: TRBV28
DNA: TGCGCCAGCAGCTTGGATGGGACTACTAACTATGGCTACACCTTC; CDR3: CASSLDGTTNYGYTF; D: .; size: .; J: TRBJ1-2; V: TRBV5-1
DNA: TGTGCCAGCAGTTACTTCACTAATGAAAAACTGTTTTTT; CDR3: CASSYFTNEKLFF; D: .; size: .; J: TRBJ1-4; V: TRBV28
DNA: TGCAGCGTCTCCGACAGGGGGCATGAGCAGTTCTTC; CDR3: CSVSDRGHEQFF; D: TRBD1; size: once; J: TRBJ2-1; V: TRBV29-1
DNA: TGTGCCACCAGTGAAGGAGCCCTGAGGGAAAAACTGTTTTTT; CDR3: CATSEGALREKLFF; D: .; size: few; J: TRBJ1-4; V: TRBV15
DNA: TGTGCCAGCAGTTTAACGGGGAAACTGAACACTGAAGCTTTCTTT; CDR3: CASSLTGKLNTEAFF; D: .; size: .; J: TRBJ1-1; V: TRBV28
DNA: TGTGCCAGCGGTCCGACATCCTACAATGAGCAGTTCTTC; CDR3: CASGPTSYNEQFF; D: .; size: .; J: TRBJ2-1; V: TRBV11-2
DNA: TGTGCCAGCAGTGACGCACACCATAATTCACCCCTCCACTTT; CDR3: CASSDAHHNSPLHF; D: .; size: .; J: TRBJ1-6; V: TRBV6-1
DNA: TGTGCCAGCAGCTCTAACGGGGGATCTCGGGACTTCTCCTACGAGCAGTACTTC; CDR3: CASSSNGGSRDFSYEQYF; D: .; size: .; J: TRBJ2-7; V: TRBV13
DNA: TGTGCCAGCAACTCCGAGAGCGGGAGATCCTACGAGCAGTACTTC; CDR3: CASNSESGRSYEQYF; D: TRBD2; size: .; J: TRBJ2-7; V: TRBV6-6
DNA: TGTGCCAGCAGCGAAGGACTAGCGGGGACCTACGAGCAGTACTTC; CDR3: CASSEGLAGTYEQYF; D: TRBD2; size: medium-sized; J: TRBJ2-7; V: TRBV11-2
DNA: TGTGCCAGCTCACCACCGAGTCCCGTAACTGAAGCTTTCTTT; CDR3: CASSPPSPVTEAFF; D: .; size: .; J: TRBJ1-1; V: TRBV18
DNA: TGTGCCAGCAGTGGCGGCCTAGTCAATGAGCAGTTCTTC; CDR3: CASSGGLVNEQFF; D: .; size: .; J: TRBJ2-1; V: TRBV2
DNA: TGTGCCAGCCTCGGGGAAGGGTCGTCTGCTGAAGCTTTCTTT; CDR3: CASLGEGSSAEAFF; D: .; size: .; J: TRBJ1-1; V: TRBV25-1
DNA: TGTGCCAGCAGCTTAAGAGGGGGCGACAGGGCCCCTGGGGCCAACGTCCTGACTTTC; CDR3: CASSLRGGDRAPGANVLTF; D: TRBD1; size: .; J: TRBJ2-6; V: TRBV7-3
DNA: TGTGCCAGCAGTAACGGGATTCGCACCGGGGAGCTGTTTTTT; CDR3: CASSNGIRTGELFF; D: .; size: .; J: TRBJ2-2; V: TRBV6-2/TRBV6-3
DNA: TGTGCCAGTAGTATCTACAGGGAAGAGACCCAGTACTTC; CDR3: CASSIYREETQYF; D: .; size: .; J: TRBJ2-5; V: TRBV19
DNA: TGTGCCAGCGAATTTAGCGGGAGGGCCTACAATGAGCAGTTCTTC; CDR3: CASEFSGRAYNEQFF; D: TRBD2; size: .; J: TRBJ2-1; V: TRBV2
DNA: TGTGCCTGGAGTAGGAGGGCCTCTCAGGCCCAGCATTTT; CDR3: CAWSRRASQAQHF; D: .; size: .; J: TRBJ1-5; V: TRBV30
DNA: TGTGCCAGCAGCCGAAGGGGGGGCTCGGTTGGCTACACCTTC; CDR3: CASSRRGGSVGYTF; D: .; size: .; J: TRBJ1-2; V: TRBV28
DNA: TGTGCCAGCAGTTTGCGAAACTATGGCTACACCTTC; CDR3: CASSLRNYGYTF; D: .; size: .; J: TRBJ1-2; V: TRBV12-3/TRBV12-4
DNA: TGTGCCAGTACTACCCGGGACACCGCCGGGCACGAGCAGTACTTC; CDR3: CASTTRDTAGHEQYF; D: .; size: .; J: TRBJ2-7; V: TRBV11-2
DNA: TGTGCCAGCAGCCAGTCGGACAGGAGCTCCTACGAGCAGTACTTC; CDR3: CASSQSDRSSYEQYF; D: TRBD1; size: .; J: TRBJ2-7; V: TRBV4-2
DNA: TGTGCCAGCACAGACTCATACAATGAGCAGTTCTTC; CDR3: CASTDSYNEQFF; D: .; size: .; J: TRBJ2-1; V: TRBV4-2
DNA: TGTGCCAGCAGAAACGTGATCAGGGGATCACCCCTCCACTTT; CDR3: CASRNVIRGSPLHF; D: .; size: .; J: TRBJ1-6; V: TRBV6-5
DNA: TGTGCCAGCAGCAGACCCACGGGACTGCGGTCCAATGAGCAGTTCTTC; CDR3: CASSRPTGLRSNEQFF; D: .; size: .; J: TRBJ2-1; V: TRBV6-2/TRBV6-3
DNA: TGTGCCAGCAGTTACACCGGGACAGGGGTTTCCTACGAGCAGTACTTC; CDR3: CASSYTGTGVSYEQYF; D: TRBD1; size: .; J: TRBJ2-7; V: TRBV6-5
DNA: TGTGCCTGGAGTGTACGGGGGAATCAGCCCCAGCATTTT; CDR3: CAWSVRGNQPQHF; D: .; size: .; J: TRBJ1-5; V: TRBV30
DNA: TGTGCCAGTAGTACCGGGATCCAGGTAGGTCAGCCCCAGCATTTT; CDR3: CASSTGIQVGQPQHF; D: .; size: .; J: TRBJ1-5; V: TRBV19
DNA: TGTGCCAGCAGGGCCGGGACAGCTGTTTACAATGAGCAGTTCTTC; CDR3: CASRAGTAVYNEQFF; D: TRBD1; size: once; J: TRBJ2-1; V: TRBV2
DNA: TGTGCCTGGAGTCGTTCCGGGACATACTACGAGCAGTACTTC; CDR3: CAWSRSGTYYEQYF; D: .; size: .; J: TRBJ2-7; V: TRBV30
DNA: TGTGCCAGCAGCTTGCAGGGAAGAGTTCTTTCCTACGAGCAGTACTTC; CDR3: CASSLQGRVLSYEQYF; D: .; size: once; J: TRBJ2-7; V: TRBV5-6
DNA: TGCGCCAGCAGTGGGGGGGCGACAGGGGGCACCTACGAGCAGTACTTC; CDR3: CASSGGATGGTYEQYF; D: TRBD1; size: .; J: TRBJ2-7; V: TRBV10-1
DNA: TGTGCCAGCAGCCAAACAGGGGCGATGGGAAACACCATATATTTT; CDR3: CASSQTGAMGNTIYF; D: TRBD1; size: .; J: TRBJ1-3; V: TRBV3-1/TRBV3-2
DNA: TGCGCCAGCAGCTTGGCCCCCACCGGGACAGGGGGCTACGAGCAGTACTTC; CDR3: CASSLAPTGTGGYEQYF; D: TRBD1; size: .; J: TRBJ2-7; V: TRBV5-1
DNA: TGTGCCAGCTCACCTATCCCGGGACAGGGAAACACTGAAGCTTTCTTT; CDR3: CASSPIPGQGNTEAFF; D: TRBD1; size: .; J: TRBJ1-1; V: TRBV18
DNA: TGTGCCAGCAGCTCCCTGACAGCCTACGAGCAGTACTTC; CDR3: CASSSLTAYEQYF; D: .; size: .; J: TRBJ2-7; V: TRBV7-9
DNA: TGTGCCAGCAGTTCACCTACCGGGCCCGGAGGCTATGGCTACACCTTC; CDR3: CASSSPTGPGGYGYTF; D: .; size: .; J: TRBJ1-2; V: TRBV28
DNA: TGTGCCAGCAGTTTACCTCCTAGCTTGTCCTACAATGAGCAGTTCTTC; CDR3: CASSLPPSLSYNEQFF; D: .; size: few; J: TRBJ2-1; V: TRBV28